This TCR beta chain was identified in a study of T cell responses to AZD1222 COVID-19 vaccine. Germline values: CDR1 SGHRS, CDR2 YFSETQ. The V end was cut by 4 bases, the J end by 2 bases, with 10 bases between. The CDR3 has 14 amino acids. The data were produced by immunoSEQ multiplex PCR, yet TCRdb's version contains in-frame clones alone and is incomplete. The sample has more than 140,000 clones; more than 80% are singletons. With respect to this clone: Its target is unknown.

Study-level points and caveats: Clonal diversity was possibly underestimated, and the donors were mostly white British, with more females. CD4 TCRs linked to vaccination spanned spike, dominating at 160-218 and 743-854.

The TCR comes from an adult in good health. This sample comprised peripheral blood, obtained on day 0 of MenACWY control vaccination. J is TRBJ1-5 and V is TRBV5-1; D is perhaps TRBD1 (5 bases). The CDR3 coding sequence is TGCGCCAGCAGCGAGGGGATTGGCAATCAGCCCCAGCATTTT. It specifies CASSEGIGNQPQHF. Based on the CDR3 plus reference TRBV5-1 and TRBJ1-5, the full variable domain is KAGVTQTPRYLIKTRGQQVTLSCSPISGHRSVSWYQQTPGQGLQFLFEYFSETQRNKGNFPGRFSGRQFSNSRSEMNVSTLELGDSALYLCASSEGIGNQPQHFGDGTRLSIL.